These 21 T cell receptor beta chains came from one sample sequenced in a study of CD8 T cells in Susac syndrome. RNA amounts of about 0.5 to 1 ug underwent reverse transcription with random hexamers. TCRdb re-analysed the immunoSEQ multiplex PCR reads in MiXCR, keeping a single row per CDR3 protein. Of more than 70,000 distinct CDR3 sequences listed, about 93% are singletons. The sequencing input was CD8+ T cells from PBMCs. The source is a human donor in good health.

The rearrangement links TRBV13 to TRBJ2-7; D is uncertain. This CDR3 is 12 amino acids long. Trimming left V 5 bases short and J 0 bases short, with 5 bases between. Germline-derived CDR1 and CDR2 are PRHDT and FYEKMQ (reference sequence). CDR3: CASSPSSYEQYF. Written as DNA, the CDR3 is TGTGCCAGCAGCCCTAGCTCCTACGAGCAGTACTTC.

As DNA, the CDR3 is TGTGCCACCAGCACACTTAAGGGGGGCAATGAGCAGTTCTTC. It yields the protein CATSTLKGGNEQFF. The chain employs TRBV15 and TRBJ2-1; D assignment may be TRBD1 or TRBD2 (6 bases each). Between the trimmed V and J ends, which lost 4 bases and 6 bases, there was a span of 13 bases. Looked up from germline, CDR1 is LNHNV and CDR2 is YYDKDF (reference sequence). The CDR3 has 14 amino acids.

CDR3 residues: CASSSGQGDEQYF. In DNA, the CDR3 is TGTGCCAGCAGCTCGGGACAGGGAGACGAGCAGTACTTC. The chain combines TRBV5-6 with TRBJ2-7; the match to TRBD1 covers 9 bases. There are 13 residues in the CDR3. Unmatched junction bases numbered 3, after V lost 3 bases and J lost 5 bases. Germline V lookup: CDR1 SGHDT, CDR2 YYEEEE.

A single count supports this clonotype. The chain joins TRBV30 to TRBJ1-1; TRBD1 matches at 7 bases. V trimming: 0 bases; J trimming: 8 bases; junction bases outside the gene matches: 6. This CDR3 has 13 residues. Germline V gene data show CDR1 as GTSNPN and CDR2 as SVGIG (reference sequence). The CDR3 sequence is CAWSVTGWDEAFF. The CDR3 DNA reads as TGTGCCTGGAGTGTGACAGGGTGGGACGAAGCTTTCTTT.

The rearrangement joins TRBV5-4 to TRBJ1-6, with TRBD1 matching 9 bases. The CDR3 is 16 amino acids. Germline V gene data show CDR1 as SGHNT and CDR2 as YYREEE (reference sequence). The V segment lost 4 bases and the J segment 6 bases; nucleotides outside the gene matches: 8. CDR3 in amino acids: CASSGIGTGPNSPLHF. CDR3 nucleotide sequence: TGTGCCAGCAGCGGAATAGGGACAGGGCCTAATTCACCCCTCCACTTT.

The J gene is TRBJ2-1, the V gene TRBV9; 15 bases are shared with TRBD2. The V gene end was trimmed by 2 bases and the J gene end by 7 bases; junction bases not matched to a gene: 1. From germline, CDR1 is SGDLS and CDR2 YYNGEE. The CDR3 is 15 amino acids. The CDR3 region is CASSVGTSGGNEQFF. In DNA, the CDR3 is TGTGCCAGCAGCGTGGGGACTAGCGGGGGGAATGAGCAGTTCTTC.

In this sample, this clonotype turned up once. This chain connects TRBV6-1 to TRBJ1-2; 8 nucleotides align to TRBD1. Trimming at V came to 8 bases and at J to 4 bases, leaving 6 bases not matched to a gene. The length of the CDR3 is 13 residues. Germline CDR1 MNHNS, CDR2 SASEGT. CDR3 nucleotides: TGTGCCAGCTTCAGGGGGCCGATCTATGGCTACACCTTC. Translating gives CASFRGPIYGYTF.

The DNA of the CDR3 is TGTGCCAGCAGTGTGGGGAACGAGCAGTACTTC. This encodes CASSVGNEQYF. The gene calls are TRBV25-1 and TRBJ2-7; no firm D call. V dropped 4 bases and J dropped 5 bases, with 6 bases sitting between them. In germline, CDR1 is MGHDK, CDR2 SYGVNS. The CDR3 covers 11 residues.

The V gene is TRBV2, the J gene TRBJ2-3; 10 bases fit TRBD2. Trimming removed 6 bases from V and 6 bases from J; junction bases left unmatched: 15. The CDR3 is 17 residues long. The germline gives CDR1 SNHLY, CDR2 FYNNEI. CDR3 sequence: CASRDTSGEPLQDTQYF. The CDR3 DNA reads TGTGCCAGCAGGGATACTAGCGGGGAACCCCTCCAGGATACGCAGTATTTT.

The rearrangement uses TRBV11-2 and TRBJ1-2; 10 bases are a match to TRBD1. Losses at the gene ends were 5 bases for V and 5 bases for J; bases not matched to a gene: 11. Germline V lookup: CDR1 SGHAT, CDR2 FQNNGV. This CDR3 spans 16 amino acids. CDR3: CASSQSGTGVWYGYTF. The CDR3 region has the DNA TGTGCCAGCAGCCAGTCCGGGACAGGGGTGTGGTATGGCTACACCTTC. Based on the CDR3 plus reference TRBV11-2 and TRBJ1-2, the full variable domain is EAGVAQSPRYKIIEKRQSVAFWCNPISGHATLYWYQQILGQGPKLLIQFQNNGVVDDSQLPKDRFSAERLKGVDSTLKIQPAKLEDSAVYLCASSQSGTGVWYGYTFGSGTRLTVV.

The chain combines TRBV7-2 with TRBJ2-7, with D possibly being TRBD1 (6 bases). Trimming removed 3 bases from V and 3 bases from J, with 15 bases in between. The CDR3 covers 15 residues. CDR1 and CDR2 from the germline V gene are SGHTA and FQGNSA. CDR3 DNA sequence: TGTGCCAGCAGCTTCTCACAGGGATCATTCTACGAGCAGTACTTC. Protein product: CASSFSQGSFYEQYF.

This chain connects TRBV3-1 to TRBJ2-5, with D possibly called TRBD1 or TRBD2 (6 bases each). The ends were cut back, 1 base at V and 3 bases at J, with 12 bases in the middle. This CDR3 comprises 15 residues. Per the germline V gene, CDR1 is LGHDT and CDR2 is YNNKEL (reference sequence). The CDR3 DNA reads TGTGCCAGCAGCCAAGGAGGGGGACTGGAAGAGACCCAGTACTTC. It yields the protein CASSQGGGLEETQYF.

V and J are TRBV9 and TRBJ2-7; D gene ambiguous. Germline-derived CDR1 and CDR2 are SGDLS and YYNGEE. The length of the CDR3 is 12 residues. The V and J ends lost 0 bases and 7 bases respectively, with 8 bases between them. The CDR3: CASSVGTGEQYF. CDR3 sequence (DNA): TGTGCCAGCAGCGTAGGGACCGGTGAGCAGTACTTC.

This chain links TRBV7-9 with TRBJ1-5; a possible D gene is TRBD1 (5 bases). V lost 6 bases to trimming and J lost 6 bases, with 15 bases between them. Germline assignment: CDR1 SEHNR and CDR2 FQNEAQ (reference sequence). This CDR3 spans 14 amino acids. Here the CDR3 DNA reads TGTGCCAGCAGTGAGCAGGGTATAGGTCAGCCCCAGCATTTT. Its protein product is CASSEQGIGQPQHF.

The CDR3 reads CASSVGASGGARETQYF. In DNA form, the CDR3 reads TGTGCCAGCAGCGTAGGAGCTAGCGGGGGGGCCCGTGAGACCCAGTACTTC. This chain joins TRBV9 and TRBJ2-5, with 12 bases matching TRBD2. This CDR3 is 17 amino acids long. The germline gives CDR1 SGDLS, CDR2 YYNGEE. With 0 bases clipped from V and 5 bases from J, the junction kept 8 bases outside the gene matches.

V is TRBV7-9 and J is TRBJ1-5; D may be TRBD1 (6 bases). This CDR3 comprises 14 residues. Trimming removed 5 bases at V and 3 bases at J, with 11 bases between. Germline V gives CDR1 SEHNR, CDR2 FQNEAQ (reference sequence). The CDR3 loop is CASSPTGYNQPQHF. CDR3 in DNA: TGTGCCAGCAGCCCAACAGGGTACAATCAGCCCCAGCATTTT.

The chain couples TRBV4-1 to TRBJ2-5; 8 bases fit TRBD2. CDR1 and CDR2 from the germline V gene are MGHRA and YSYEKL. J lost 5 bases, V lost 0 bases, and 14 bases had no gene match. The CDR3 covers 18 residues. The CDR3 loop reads CASSQEMVPIGGAETQYF. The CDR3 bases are TGCGCCAGCAGCCAAGAAATGGTACCTATCGGGGGGGCGGAGACCCAGTACTTC.

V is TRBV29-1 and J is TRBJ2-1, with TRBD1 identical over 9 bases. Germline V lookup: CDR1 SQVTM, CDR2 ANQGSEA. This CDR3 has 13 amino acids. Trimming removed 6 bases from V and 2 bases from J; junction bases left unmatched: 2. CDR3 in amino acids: CSVWTGAYNEQFF. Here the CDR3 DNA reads TGCAGCGTCTGGACAGGGGCCTACAATGAGCAGTTCTTC.

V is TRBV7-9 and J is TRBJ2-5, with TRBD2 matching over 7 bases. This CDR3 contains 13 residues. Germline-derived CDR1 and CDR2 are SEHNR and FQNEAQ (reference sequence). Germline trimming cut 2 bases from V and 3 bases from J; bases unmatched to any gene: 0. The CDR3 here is CASSLLAEETQYF. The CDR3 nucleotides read TGTGCCAGCAGCTTACTAGCGGAAGAGACCCAGTACTTC.

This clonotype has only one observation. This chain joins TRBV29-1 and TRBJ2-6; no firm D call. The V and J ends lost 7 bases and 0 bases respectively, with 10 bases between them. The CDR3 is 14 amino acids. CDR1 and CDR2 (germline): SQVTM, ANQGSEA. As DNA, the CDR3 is TGCAGCGCGGGTTCAAGCTCTGGGGCCAACGTCCTGACTTTC. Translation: CSAGSSSGANVLTF.

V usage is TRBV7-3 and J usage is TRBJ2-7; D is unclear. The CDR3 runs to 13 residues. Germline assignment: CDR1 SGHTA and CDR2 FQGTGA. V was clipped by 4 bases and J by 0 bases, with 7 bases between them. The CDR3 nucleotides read TGTGCCAGCAGCTACGGGCCCTCCTACGAGCAGTACTTC. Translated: CASSYGPSYEQYF.